This TCR beta chain was found in a study of T cells in localized non-small cell lung cancer. On this clone itself: Its antigen is not identified.

TCRdb's table, derived via immunoSEQ multiplex PCR, lists solely in-frame clones and lacks some. In the table there are 30,000 to 45,000 clones, about 90% of which are singletons. Germline V CDR1 and CDR2: MDHEN, SYDVKM. Trimming took 8 bases from V and 2 from J, leaving 19 bases between them. This CDR3 comprises 16 residues. General observations from the study: Out of the top 100 tumor clones, a median around 56 were seen in adjacent lung. Uninvolved adjacent lung had higher T cell clonality than tumor and all other tissues. Sequencing involved a lone tumor region, leaving heterogeneity possible. Density of T cells in blood, when higher, went with longer overall survival.

Sequenced here: peripheral blood, sampled before any cancer treatment. The clonotype was recovered from a woman aged 35 to 69 with stage I lung adenocarcinoma. The V gene is TRBV28, the J gene TRBJ1-3; no definite D call. CDR3 sequence: CASLTRWQTPGNTIYF. The CDR3 DNA reads TGTGCCAGCCTTACACGGTGGCAGACACCTGGAAACACCATATATTTT.